Below, 10 T cell receptor beta chains from the same sample are listed, as sequenced in a study of blood T cells in healthy people across ages (dated by TCRdb to the mid-2010s). Library construction relied on 5' RACE. TCRdb records Illumina HiSeq 2500 as the sequencer. The second PCR ran for roughly 6 to 11 cycles and used a J-beta primer mix along with a sample-barcoded 5' primer. In-frame beta chains were kept once TCRdb had trimmed the public reads at Q25 with fastp and called clones with MiXCR. Duplicate CDR3 protein sequences are folded into a single record with the most common DNA and genes. The sample table contains about 640,000 distinct CDR3 sequences; only one count was recorded for about 30% of them. Roughly 14% of the sample is taken by the ten largest. The specimen was blood. These receptor sequences come from a woman aged 80 or over in good health.

Regarding this clonotype: One end of the junction is discordant with germline, which a read error may explain. The chain carries TRBV9 and TRBJ1-2, with TRBD1 as a possible D gene (6 bases). CDR3 length: 15 residues. Germline loops: CDR1 SGDLS, CDR2 YYNGEE. CDR3 residues: CASSARDTINYGFTF. For the CDR3, the DNA is TGTGCCAGCAGCGCACGGGACACAATTAACTATGGCTTCACCTTC.

This clonotype was seen a few times. This rearrangement joins TRBV30 to TRBJ2-5; D gene uncertain. V was shortened by 7 bases and J by 6 bases, with 15 bases between the two germline ends. CDR1 and CDR2 (germline): GTSNPN, SVGIG (reference sequence). The CDR3 sequence is 12 residues long. Here the CDR3 DNA reads TGTGCCTCCGGAATAGTCACGAAGACCCAGTACTTC. This translates into CASGIVTKTQYF.

This clonotype has only a few counts. The chain has TRBV27 and TRBJ1-1; D possibly corresponds to TRBD1 (6 bases). Looked up from germline, CDR1 is MNHEY and CDR2 is SMNVEV (reference sequence). The germline V and J ends were trimmed by 4 bases and 5 bases, with 11 bases remaining between them. The CDR3 spans 13 residues. CDR3 nucleotides: TGTGCCAGCAGTTATCAGGGGCGGACTGAAGCTTTCTTT. Encoded protein: CASSYQGRTEAFF.

This chain links TRBV6-6 with TRBJ1-1, with D hard to call. From germline, CDR1 is MNHNY and CDR2 SVGAGI (reference sequence). The germline V and J ends were trimmed by 0 bases and 0 bases, with 8 bases remaining between them. The CDR3 length is 15 residues. The CDR3 DNA reads TGTGCCAGCAGTTACTCCGGTGACTTGAACACTGAAGCTTTCTTT. Its translation is CASSYSGDLNTEAFF.

V is TRBV20-1 and J is TRBJ2-7; 7 bases are shared with TRBD2. Germline V gene sequence: CDR1 DFQATT, CDR2 SNEGSKA (reference sequence). J gave up 3 bases and V 6 bases, and 5 bases lay outside the gene matches. The CDR3 runs to 12 residues. This CDR3 is CSAQLASYEQYF. The DNA of the CDR3 is TGCAGTGCGCAACTAGCGAGCTACGAGCAGTACTTC.

CDR3 residues: CAGQGQGNSPLHF. The CDR3 DNA follows: TGTGCCGGACAGGGACAGGGGAATTCACCCCTCCACTTT. The chain couples TRBV28 to TRBJ1-6; 10 bases are a match to TRBD1. CDR1 and CDR2 from the germline V gene are MDHEN and SYDVKM. The junction had 5 bases not matched to a gene; V was cut back by 11 bases and J by 7 bases. CDR3 length equals 13 residues. Supplemented by reference TRBV28 and TRBJ1-6, the full variable domain reads DVKVTQSSRYLVKRTGEKVFLECVQDMDHENMFWYRQDPGLGLRLIYFSYDVKMKEKGDIPEGYSVSREKKERFSLILESASTNQTSMYLCAGQGQGNSPLHFGNGTRLTVT.

This clonotype was recorded only once. Given a much more abundant clone one base away, this may be a read error. The V gene is TRBV5-4, the J gene TRBJ2-7; 8 bases are shared with TRBD2. CDR3 length equals 15 residues. V shed 5 bases, J shed 7 bases, and the junction held 14 bases outside the gene matches. The germline V gene encodes CDR1 SGHNT and CDR2 YYREEE (reference sequence). The CDR3 loop is CASRRRGGSVNEQYF. CDR3 bases: TGTGCCAGCAGGCGACGCGGGGGGTCAGTAAATGAGCAGTACTTC.

There are many counts of this clonotype. The rearrangement links TRBV4-3 to TRBJ2-5, with 9 bases that match TRBD1. V lost 4 bases and J lost 5; bases outside the gene matches: 14. Germline V lookup: CDR1 LGHNA, CDR2 YSLEER. The CDR3 spans 17 residues. CDR3 sequence reads: CASSPTWGQGIWETQYF. In DNA form, the CDR3 reads TGCGCCAGCAGCCCTACTTGGGGACAGGGTATATGGGAGACCCAGTACTTC.

This clonotype came up many times. This sequence joins TRBV20-1 and TRBJ2-3; tentatively, D is TRBD2 (6 bases). The V end lost 6 bases, the J end lost 4 bases, and 17 bases lay between the germline ends. Germline CDR1 and CDR2: DFQATT and SNEGSKA (reference sequence). There are 14 residues in the CDR3. CDR3 residues: CSARGDLLSDTQYF. The CDR3 DNA follows: TGCAGTGCCCGCGGGGACCTCCTTTCAGATACGCAGTATTTT.

V gene TRBV7-9 combines with J gene TRBJ1-2; no clear D. The CDR3 has 14 residues. From germline, CDR1 is SEHNR and CDR2 FQNEAQ (reference sequence). Trimming removed 5 bases at V and 2 bases at J, with 12 bases between. The chain's CDR3 is CASSPDAGNYGYTF. The CDR3 nucleotides read TGTGCCAGCAGCCCGGACGCCGGAAACTATGGCTACACCTTC. Using reference TRBV7-9 and TRBJ1-2 for the parts outside the CDR3, the full variable domain is DTGVSQNPRHKITKRGQNVTFRCDPISEHNRLYWYRQTLGQGPEFLTYFQNEAQLEKSRLLSDRFSAERPKGSFSTLEIQRTEQGDSAMYLCASSPDAGNYGYTFGSGTRLTVV.